This T cell receptor (beta chain) was recovered during a study of Ad26.COV2.S vaccination and SARS-CoV-2 variants. Broader study findings: Post-vaccination breadth of spike-specific CD8+ and CD4+ T cell responses was reportedly substantial. Comparable non-spike TCR breadth was observed in vaccine and placebo recipients. The placebo group had lower spike-specific TCR breadth than the vaccine recipients did. The TCR breadth and depth analyses may have produced an underestimate of total T cell responses.

Sequencing was performed with immunoSEQ multiplex PCR; in TCRdb, only in-frame clones are kept and a portion is missing. The sample records approximately 400,000 clones, about 90% being singletons. Germline V CDR1 and CDR2: LNHDA, SQIVND (reference sequence). CDR3 length: 15 residues. Trimming cost V 6 bases and J 0 bases; bases outside gene matches: 5. Regarding this clone: The target antigen is unknown.

The source material was peripheral blood, sampled after recovery from COVID-19. This TCR derives from a human donor who had recovered from COVID-19. V is TRBV19 and J is TRBJ2-7, with 10 bases identical to TRBD2. The CDR3 DNA reads TGTGCCAGTAGAACTAGCGGGGATATCTCCTACGAGCAGTACTTC. Its translation: CASRTSGDISYEQYF.